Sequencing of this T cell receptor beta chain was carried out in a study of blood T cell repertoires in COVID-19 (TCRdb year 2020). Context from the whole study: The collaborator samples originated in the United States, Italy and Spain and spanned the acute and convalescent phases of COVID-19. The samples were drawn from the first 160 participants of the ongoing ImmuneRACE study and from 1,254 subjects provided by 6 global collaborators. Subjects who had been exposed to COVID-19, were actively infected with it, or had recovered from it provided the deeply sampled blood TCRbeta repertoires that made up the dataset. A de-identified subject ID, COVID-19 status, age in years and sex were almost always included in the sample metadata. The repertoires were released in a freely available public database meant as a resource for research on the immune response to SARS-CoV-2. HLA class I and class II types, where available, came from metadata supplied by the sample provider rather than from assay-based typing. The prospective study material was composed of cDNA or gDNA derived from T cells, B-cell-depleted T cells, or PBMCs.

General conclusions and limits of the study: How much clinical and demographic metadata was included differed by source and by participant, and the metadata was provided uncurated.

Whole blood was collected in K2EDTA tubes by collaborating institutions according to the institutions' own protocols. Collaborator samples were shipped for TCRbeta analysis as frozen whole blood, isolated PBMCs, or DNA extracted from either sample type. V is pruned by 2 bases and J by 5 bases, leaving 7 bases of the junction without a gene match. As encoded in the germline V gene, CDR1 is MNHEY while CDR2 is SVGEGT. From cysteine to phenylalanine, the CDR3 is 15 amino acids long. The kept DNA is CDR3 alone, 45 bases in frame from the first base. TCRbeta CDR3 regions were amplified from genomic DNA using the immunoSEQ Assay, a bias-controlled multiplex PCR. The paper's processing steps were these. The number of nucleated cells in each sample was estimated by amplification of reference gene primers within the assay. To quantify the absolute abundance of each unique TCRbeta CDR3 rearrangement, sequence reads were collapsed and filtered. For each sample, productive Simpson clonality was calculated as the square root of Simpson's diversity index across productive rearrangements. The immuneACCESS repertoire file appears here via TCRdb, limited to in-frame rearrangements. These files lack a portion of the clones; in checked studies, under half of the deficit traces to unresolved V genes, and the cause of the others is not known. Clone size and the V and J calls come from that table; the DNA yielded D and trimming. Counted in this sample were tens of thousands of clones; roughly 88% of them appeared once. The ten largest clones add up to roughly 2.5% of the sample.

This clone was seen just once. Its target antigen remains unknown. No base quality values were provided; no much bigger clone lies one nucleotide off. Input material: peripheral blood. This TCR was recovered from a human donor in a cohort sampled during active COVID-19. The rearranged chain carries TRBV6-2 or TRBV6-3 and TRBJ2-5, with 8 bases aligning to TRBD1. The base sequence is TGTGCCAGCAGTTACGGAGACAGGGGTTGGGAGACCCAGTACTTC. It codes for CASSYGDRGWETQYF.